The rows below give T cell receptor beta chains drawn from one sample of a study of cytomegalovirus exposure and HLA in healthy donors. TCRdb keeps only in-frame clones here, not all; method: immunoSEQ multiplex PCR. The repertoire holds roughly 99,000 clones, with 75% to 80% as singletons. The sample taken for sequencing was PBMCs. These receptors came from a woman in her thirties or forties in good health and CMV-seronegative. The CDR3 runs from the conserved cysteine through the conserved F or W. The D gene is left open where the match is weak. The listing skips clone size in some rows; elsewhere it reads once, few, many or a size class.

j_call clone_size v_call cdr3_length d_call cdr3_nt cdr3_aa
TRBJ2-7 . TRBV4-1 15 TRBD2 TGCGCCAGCAGCTACGGACTAGCGTGGACCTACGAGCAGTACTTC CASSYGLAWTYEQYF
TRBJ1-5 few TRBV30 13 . TGTGCCTGGAGTGAGCAGGGGAATCAGCCCCAGCATTTT CAWSEQGNQPQHF
TRBJ2-7 . TRBV14 15 TRBD1 TGTGCCAGCAGCGCCCCGGGACAGGGTACCTACGAGCAGTACTTC CASSAPGQGTYEQYF
TRBJ1-2 . TRBV6-5 14 . TGTGCCAGCAGCCCCGACAGGACTAACTATGGCTACACCTTC CASSPDRTNYGYTF
TRBJ2-5 . TRBV6-1 17 . TGTGCCAGCAGTGAAGGGGCGGCCCTAGGGGCCCAAGAGACCCAGTACTTC CASSEGAALGAQETQYF
TRBJ1-4 few TRBV5-4 16 TRBD1 TGTGCCAGCAGGGGGACAGGGAATGGGCTTAATGAAAAACTGTTTTTT CASRGTGNGLNEKLFF
TRBJ1-1 . TRBV7-8 16 . TGTGCCAGCAGCCCAATATCGTTAAGGGCGGGCACTGAAGCTTTCTTT CASSPISLRAGTEAFF
TRBJ1-1 . TRBV19 16 . TGTGCCAGTAGTAGCCGGGACACCCGGCTGTACACTGAAGCTTTCTTT CASSSRDTRLYTEAFF
TRBJ1-2 . TRBV4-1 17 . TGCGCCAGCAGCCAAGAGGTTGCTAGAACATGGCCGGATGGCTACACCTTC CASSQEVARTWPDGYTF
TRBJ2-7 . TRBV5-1 14 TRBD2 TGCGCCAGCAGCTTCGGTCTAGCGGGTTACGAGCAGTACTTC CASSFGLAGYEQYF
TRBJ2-7 . TRBV7-9 15 . TGTGCCAGCAGCTTAATCCAGGGTAACTCTCACGAGCAGTACTTC CASSLIQGNSHEQYF
TRBJ1-6 . TRBV7-6 15 . TGTGCCAGCAGCTTGTGGTCGGGGGGTCAGTCACCCCTCCACTTT CASSLWSGGQSPLHF
TRBJ2-2 . TRBV7-2 13 . TGTGCCAGCAGCCCTGGGACTACCGGGGAGCTGTTTTTT CASSPGTTGELFF
TRBJ2-7 few TRBV2 15 TRBD1 TGTGCCAGCAGTCGCGACGGGACAGGGACCTACGAGCAGTACTTC CASSRDGTGTYEQYF
TRBJ2-3 . TRBV11-1 15 . TGTGCCAGCAGCTTACCCGGGGGGCGAACAGATACGCAGTATTTT CASSLPGGRTDTQYF
TRBJ2-3 . TRBV28 15 TRBD2 TGTGCCAGCAGTGCGTCTAGCGGGGGGGACCATACGCAGTATTTT CASSASSGGDHTQYF
TRBJ2-1 once TRBV4-2 16 . TGTGCCAGCAGCTTGGAGCCCAGGGTTCAGGGGAATGAGCAGTTCTTC CASSLEPRVQGNEQFF
TRBJ1-1 few TRBV6-5 12 . TGTGCCACCTCGGGCAGGGTCACTGAAGCTTTCTTT CATSGRVTEAFF
TRBJ2-3 . TRBV9 13 . TGTGCCAGCAGCGTAGCTGCAGGGGATACGCAGTATTTT CASSVAAGDTQYF
TRBJ1-6 . TRBV19 16 . TGTGCCAGTAGTCCACAGGGAACCTTGGGGAATTCACCCCTCCACTTT CASSPQGTLGNSPLHF
TRBJ2-3 . TRBV7-9 15 . TGTGCCAGCAGCTTGGGAGGTCCTAGCACAGATACGCAGTATTTT CASSLGGPSTDTQYF
TRBJ2-7 . TRBV9 12 TRBD2 TGTGCCAGCAGCGCCGGGGGGTACGAGCAGTACTTC CASSAGGYEQYF
TRBJ1-5 . TRBV15 13 . TGTGCCACCAGCAGAAACCGGAATCAGCCCCAGCATTTT CATSRNRNQPQHF
TRBJ2-3 . TRBV29-1 11 . TGCAGCACGGGGCGGGGAGATACGCAGTATTTT CSTGRGDTQYF
TRBJ2-7 . TRBV10-3 13 . TGTGCCATCAGGGGACCGGGACTTAGGTTGCAGTACTTC CAIRGPGLRLQYF
TRBJ1-4 . TRBV7-9 16 . TGTGCCAGCAGCCGAGTCGACAGGATCTCTAATGAAAAACTGTTTTTT CASSRVDRISNEKLFF
TRBJ2-1 . TRBV20-1 11 TRBD2 TGCAGTGGGGGCGGGGGGAATGAGCAGTTCTTC CSGGGGNEQFF
TRBJ2-6 once TRBV7-9 16 . TGTGCCAGCAGCCCCCGGGCAGGGGCTGGGGCCAACGTCCTGACTTTC CASSPRAGAGANVLTF
TRBJ1-2 . TRBV5-8 16 . TGTGCCAGCAGCTTGGCCCTGGCAGGGGCTAACTATGGCTACACCTTC CASSLALAGANYGYTF
TRBJ1-6 . TRBV30 14 . TGTGCCTGGAATGGAGGATCGTATAATTCACCCCTCCACTTT CAWNGGSYNSPLHF
TRBJ1-6 once TRBV9 11 . TGTGCCAGCAGCGACAGTATCTCCCTCCACTTT CASSDSISLHF
TRBJ2-5 . TRBV7-2 16 TRBD2 TGTGCCAGCAGCTGGCCTCTAGCGGGGGGGCGCGAGACCCAGTACTTC CASSWPLAGGRETQYF
TRBJ1-4 . TRBV11-2 14 . TGTGCCAGCAGCTTAGGGCAGGGGCATGAAAAACTGTTTTTT CASSLGQGHEKLFF
TRBJ1-4 once TRBV30 13 TRBD1 TGTGCCTGGAGGACAGGGCCGAATGAAAAACTGTTTTTT CAWRTGPNEKLFF
TRBJ2-5 . TRBV7-2 17 TRBD2 TGTGCCAGCAGCTTGACGGGACGTAGCGGGGCGGGCGAGACCCAGTACTTC CASSLTGRSGAGETQYF
TRBJ1-5 once TRBV7-2 15 . TGTGCCAGCAGCCACCGGGGGGCGAGCAATCAGCCCCAGCATTTT CASSHRGASNQPQHF
TRBJ1-5 . TRBV6-6 15 TRBD1 TGTGCCAGCAGTCCCGGGACAGCTGACAATCAGCCCCAGCATTTT CASSPGTADNQPQHF
TRBJ2-7 . TRBV11-2 13 . TGTGCCAGCAGCATTCCGGGTTACTACGAGCAGTACTTC CASSIPGYYEQYF
TRBJ1-4 . TRBV5-1 14 . TGCGCCAGCAGCTTGGGAGGGGGTAATGAAAAACTGTTTTTT CASSLGGGNEKLFF
TRBJ2-5 . TRBV6-5 12 . TGTGCCAGCTCCGGGATACAAGAGACCCAGTACTTC CASSGIQETQYF
TRBJ2-2 . TRBV5-1 14 . TGCGCCAGCAGCTTGTTTCCGGAGACCGGGGAGCTGTTTTTT CASSLFPETGELFF
TRBJ1-5 . TRBV6-1 16 . TGTGCCAGCAGTGAAGCATACCGACAGGCCCTGTGGCCCCAGCATTTT CASSEAYRQALWPQHF
TRBJ2-1 . TRBV7-8 14 . TGTGCCAGCAGCGGAACTAGCTCCTACAATGAGCAGTTCTTC CASSGTSSYNEQFF
TRBJ2-7 . TRBV7-2 15 TRBD1 TGTGCCAGCAGCCCCGAGCCGGGACAGTCCTACGAGCAGTACTTC CASSPEPGQSYEQYF
TRBJ2-7 . TRBV6-1 14 TRBD1 TGTGCCAGCAGTGCCCGGGACAGCTCCTACGAGCAGTACTTC CASSARDSSYEQYF
TRBJ1-2 . TRBV30 12 . TGTGCCTGGAGGGGGGCCAACTATGGCTACCCCTTC CAWRGANYGYPF
TRBJ2-7 . TRBV9 14 . TGTGCCAGCAGCGTAGCTTTGGCAGGGTACGAGCAGTACTTC CASSVALAGYEQYF
TRBJ2-5 . TRBV25-1 12 . TGTGCCAGCAGCGGGATGCAAGAGACCCAGTACTTC CASSGMQETQYF
TRBJ2-7 once TRBV18 14 . TGTGCCAGCTCATCGTCACCTGACAGCTACGAGCAGTACTTC CASSSSPDSYEQYF
TRBJ1-3 . TRBV18 15 . TGTGCCAGCTCACGGGGACCAGGGGCCGGAAACACCATATATTTT CASSRGPGAGNTIYF